Listed below are T cell receptor beta chains from one sample, sequenced in a study of blood T cell repertoires in COVID-19. TCRdb's table, derived via immunoSEQ multiplex PCR, lists solely in-frame clones and lacks some. The table includes 60,000 to 90,000 clones, approximately 88% detected once. Sequencing was carried out using peripheral blood. All receptors derive from a woman over 75 with active or convalescent COVID-19. Both conserved end residues are part of each CDR3. The D gene is left open where the match is weak. Expanded clones are given a class, and other clones once, few, many or no size at all.

d_gene,j_gene,abundance,v_gene,CDR3nt,CDR3aa
-,TRBJ2-3,-,TRBV9,TGTGCCAGCAGCGTAGGAGTGGTCGGCACAGATACGCAGTATTTT,CASSVGVVGTDTQYF
TRBD2,TRBJ2-3,-,TRBV5-1,TGCGCCAGCCTAGCGGGGGGTGCCACAGATACGCAGTATTTT,CASLAGGATDTQYF
TRBD1,TRBJ1-4,-,TRBV7-9,TGTGCCAGCAGCTTCCGACAGGGTGGTGAAAAACTGTTTTTT,CASSFRQGGEKLFF
TRBD1,TRBJ2-1,-,TRBV19,TGTGCCAGTAGTATAGGGGCGTCAAGGGGGCTGACCTACAATGAGCAGTTCTTC,CASSIGASRGLTYNEQFF
-,TRBJ1-4,-,TRBV11-2,TGTGCCAGCAGCGCCGACAGGCCTAATGAAAAACTGTTTTTT,CASSADRPNEKLFF
TRBD1,TRBJ2-7,few,TRBV30,TGTGCCTGGGGGACAGGGGGCAGTGACGAGCAGTACTTC,CAWGTGGSDEQYF
TRBD1,TRBJ2-1,-,TRBV11-3,TGTGCCAGCAGCTTGGGACAGGGCTCCTACAATGAGCAGTTCTTC,CASSLGQGSYNEQFF
-,TRBJ2-5,once,TRBV12-3/TRBV12-4,TGTGCCAGCAGCCTGGGCATAAGGGAGACCCAGTACTTC,CASSLGIRETQYF
TRBD1,TRBJ1-3,-,TRBV20-1,TGCAGTGCTAGTGCCACAGGGGCTGGAAACACCATATATTTT,CSASATGAGNTIYF
-,TRBJ2-2,-,TRBV5-1,TGCGCCAGCAGCTTGCTTAGCGGAGGGACCGGGGAGCTGTTTTTT,CASSLLSGGTGELFF
TRBD2,TRBJ2-3,-,TRBV28,TGTGCCAGCAGCCCCGGGACTAGCGGGGGGGCACCCCCGCAGTATTTT,CASSPGTSGGAPPQYF
TRBD1,TRBJ1-2,-,TRBV7-2,TGTGCCAGCAGCCCAGGGACAGGCCCTTACTATGGCTACACCTTC,CASSPGTGPYYGYTF
TRBD2,TRBJ2-7,-,TRBV5-4,TGTGCCAGCAGCTGGGGGGGTAGCGGGAGCTCCTACGAGCAGTACTTC,CASSWGGSGSSYEQYF
-,TRBJ1-6,-,TRBV2,TGTGCCAGCAGCGAAGGGCCTAATTCACCCCTCCACTTT,CASSEGPNSPLHF
-,TRBJ1-3,-,TRBV18,TGTGCCAGCTCACCACTCCAGGGGACTGGAAACACCATATATTTT,CASSPLQGTGNTIYF
-,TRBJ2-3,-,TRBV5-1,TGCGCCAGCAGCTGGACTCAGAGGGATACGCAGTATTTT,CASSWTQRDTQYF
-,TRBJ1-1,once,TRBV15,TGTGCCACCAGCAGCAGGGTGAACACTGAAGCTTTCTTT,CATSSRVNTEAFF
TRBD2,TRBJ2-3,-,TRBV7-3,TGTGCCAGCAGCTACAGGGGACTAGCGGGGGGTAGCGGCACAGATACGCAGTATTTT,CASSYRGLAGGSGTDTQYF
TRBD1,TRBJ1-1,-,TRBV7-7,TGTGCCAGCAGATCTAACAGGGGACCCATGAACACTGAAGCTTTCTTT,CASRSNRGPMNTEAFF
TRBD1,TRBJ2-7,once,TRBV7-9,TGTGCCAGCAGCCCATGGACAGGGGGCCTCGAGCAGTACTTC,CASSPWTGGLEQYF
TRBD1,TRBJ2-2,few,TRBV4-1,TGCGCCAGCAGCCAGCTTAACAGGGGATTGGCCGGGGAGCTGTTTTTT,CASSQLNRGLAGELFF
-,TRBJ1-4,-,TRBV2,TGTGCCAGCAGTCCCTCGCGGGGTATAATGTCTGAAAAACTGTTTTTT,CASSPSRGIMSEKLFF
-,TRBJ1-5,-,TRBV27,TGTGCCAGCAGTCCAGGACGGGGAAATCAGCCCCAGCATTTT,CASSPGRGNQPQHF
-,TRBJ2-1,once,TRBV30,TGTGCCTGGGTGAGGTTCTACAATGAGCAGTTCTTC,CAWVRFYNEQFF
-,TRBJ2-2,-,TRBV9,TGTGCCAGCAGCCTCATGAGCCCCGGGGAGCTGTTTTTT,CASSLMSPGELFF
-,TRBJ2-1,-,TRBV4-1,TGCGCCAGCAGCCAAGGAGCCTCCCCCTACAATGAGCAGTTCTTC,CASSQGASPYNEQFF
TRBD1,TRBJ1-1,-,TRBV6-5,TGTGCCAGCAGTTACACAGACAGGGGGGACACTGAAGCTTTCTTT,CASSYTDRGDTEAFF
TRBD1,TRBJ2-3,-,TRBV5-1,TGCGCCAGCAGCGGGACAGGGTGGCAGACGCAGTATTTT,CASSGTGWQTQYF
TRBD2,TRBJ2-1,-,TRBV11-2,TGTGCCAGCAGCTTAGAGACTAGCGGGGAGCAGTTCTTC,CASSLETSGEQFF
-,TRBJ1-6,-,TRBV2,TGTGCCAGCAGCCTGGCAGGGGCGTCTTATAATTCACCCCTCCACTTT,CASSLAGASYNSPLHF
-,TRBJ2-3,-,TRBV28,TGTGCCAGCACCTCTCCCCGGGAAAGCACAGATACGCAGTATTTT,CASTSPRESTDTQYF
-,TRBJ1-3,-,TRBV25-1,TGTGCCAGCATTCCACCGGGGGTAGATGGAAACACCATATATTTT,CASIPPGVDGNTIYF
-,TRBJ1-2,-,TRBV28,TGTGCCAGCAGCTCGACGGGGGGTCCTAACTATGGCTACACCTTC,CASSSTGGPNYGYTF
TRBD1,TRBJ1-6,-,TRBV13,TGTGCCAGCAGCCGCGCCGGACAGGGTGGCCCCCTCCACTTT,CASSRAGQGGPLHF
-,TRBJ2-1,-,TRBV18,TGTGCCAGCTCATCCCAAGAGGGAGTCAATGAGCAGTTCTTC,CASSSQEGVNEQFF
-,TRBJ2-2,-,TRBV5-6,TGTGCCAGCAGCTCGACTCTGGAGGTGGGGGCCCAACCCACCGGGGAGCTGTTTTTT,CASSSTLEVGAQPTGELFF
-,TRBJ2-2,-,TRBV7-8,TGTGCCAGCAGCTTACGCAGGGTATCGAACACCGGGGAGCTGTTTTTT,CASSLRRVSNTGELFF
-,TRBJ2-4,once,TRBV21-1,TGTGCCAGCAGCAAAGCGGGCGGGAGGACCTTCTGGGCCAAAAACATTCAGTACTTC,CASSKAGGRTFWAKNIQYF
-,TRBJ1-2,-,TRBV28,TGTGCCAGCAGTTTAAATCAGGGGAACTATGGCTACACCTTC,CASSLNQGNYGYTF
-,TRBJ2-1,few,TRBV19,TGTGCCCGTAGACCCGGGGCGGGGAGGACAGGGAGGGGTGAGCAGTTCTTC,CARRPGAGRTGRGEQFF
-,TRBJ2-7,-,TRBV27,TGTGCCAGCAGTTCGTGGATATCGAGGGACGAGCAGTACTTC,CASSSWISRDEQYF
TRBD2,TRBJ2-7,-,TRBV5-1,TGCGCCAGCAGCTTGGCCGGGACTAGCGGGGGGGCGGACGAGCAGTACTTC,CASSLAGTSGGADEQYF